A single sample gave rise to the 32 T cell receptor beta chains below, sequenced in a study of glioma-infiltrating T cells after dendritic cell vaccination. Sequencing used immunoSEQ multiplex PCR; TCRdb keeps in-frame clones, though not all of them. The sample contains more than 100,000 clones, about four fifths of which appear only once. This specimen consisted of blood, obtained before dendritic cell vaccination. Source of these receptors: a human donor with glioblastoma.

This clone was seen just once. The chain combines TRBV2 with TRBJ1-5, with TRBD1 matching 7 bases. This CDR3 has 13 residues. With 11 bases clipped from V and 0 bases from J, the junction kept 4 bases outside the gene matches. The germline CDR1 and CDR2 sequences are SNHLY and FYNNEI. Written as DNA, the CDR3 is TGTGCCTCCCAGGGGGGTAGCAATCAGCCCCAGCATTTT. Residues: CASQGGSNQPQHF.

As for this clone: Other DNA sequences in the sample encode the same CDR3. This chain joins TRBV7-6 and TRBJ2-3; 12 nucleotides match TRBD2. The trim removed 5 bases at V and 1 base at J, leaving 4 bases unmatched. CDR3 length: 16 residues. Germline CDR1 and CDR2: SGHVS and FNYEAQ. The CDR3 coding sequence is TGTGCCAGCAGCCCTCGGACTAGCGGGGGCACAGATACGCAGTATTTT. Protein product: CASSPRTSGGTDTQYF. The whole variable domain, remainder taken from reference TRBV7-6 and TRBJ2-3, is GAGVSQSPRYKVTKRGQDVALRCDPISGHVSLYWYRQALGQGPEFLTYFNYEAQQDKSGLPNDRFSAERPEGSISTLTIQRTEQRDSAMYRCASSPRTSGGTDTQYFGPGTRLTVL.

This chain links TRBV30 with TRBJ1-1; 7 bases line up with TRBD1. This CDR3 comprises 14 residues. V was pared by 0 bases and J by 7 bases, with 8 bases of the junction left unmatched. Germline-derived CDR1 and CDR2 are GTSNPN and SVGIG (reference sequence). CDR3 residues: CAWSVIGQALEAFF. The CDR3 DNA follows: TGTGCCTGGAGTGTAATAGGACAGGCCCTTGAAGCTTTCTTT.

The chain employs TRBV27 and TRBJ1-2; D call uncertain. This CDR3 contains 13 residues. Trimming pared 2 bases from V and 6 bases from J, leaving 10 bases between. Germline lookup yields CDR1 MNHEY and CDR2 SMNVEV (reference sequence). This CDR3 reads CASSLGRRDGYTF. The CDR3 DNA reads TGTGCCAGCAGTTTAGGCAGGCGGGATGGCTACACCTTC.

The rearrangement joins TRBV5-1 to TRBJ1-1, with D perhaps matching TRBD1 (6 bases). This CDR3 comprises 15 residues. CDR1 SGHRS and CDR2 YFSETQ come from the germline V gene. Trimming removed 5 bases from V and 5 bases from J, with 19 bases in between. The CDR3 sequence is CASRIGGGQDTEAFF. In DNA form, the CDR3 reads TGCGCCAGCAGAATTGGGGGGGGGCAGGATACTGAAGCTTTCTTT. The whole variable domain, remainder taken from reference TRBV5-1 and TRBJ1-1, is KAGVTQTPRYLIKTRGQQVTLSCSPISGHRSVSWYQQTPGQGLQFLFEYFSETQRNKGNFPGRFSGRQFSNSRSEMNVSTLELGDSALYLCASRIGGGQDTEAFFGQGTRLTVV.

The gene calls are TRBV25-1 and TRBJ2-7; D unresolved. CDR1 and CDR2 from the germline V gene are MGHDK and SYGVNS. The CDR3 is made up of 14 amino acids. V shed 1 base and J shed 0 bases, with 7 bases lying between them. DNA for the CDR3: TGTGCCAGCAGTGAATTCGGCGGCTCCTACGAGCAGTACTTC. Its translation: CASSEFGGSYEQYF.

This clone was counted between two and nine times. The genes are TRBV9 and TRBJ2-7; 9 bases align to TRBD1. Per germline, CDR1 SGDLS and CDR2 YYNGEE. V shed 0 bases and J 4 bases; nucleotides not matched to a gene: 14. This CDR3 is 18 amino acids long. The CDR3 here is CASSVGPGTGNLVYEQYF. The CDR3 nucleotides read TGTGCCAGCAGCGTAGGGCCCGGGACAGGGAACTTGGTTTACGAGCAGTACTTC.

V usage is TRBV7-2 and J usage is TRBJ1-4; maybe TRBD1 (5 bases). The CDR3 consists of 14 residues. Germline values: CDR1 SGHTA, CDR2 FQGNSA. Between the trimmed V and J ends, which lost 0 bases and 13 bases, there was a span of 15 bases. The CDR3 loop is CASSLARGVDGLFF. CDR3 DNA sequence: TGTGCCAGCAGCTTAGCGCGGGGGGTTGATGGACTGTTTTTT.

This clone appeared a few times. The chain carries TRBV11-3 and TRBJ2-3; 14 bases match TRBD2. With 5 bases clipped from V and 9 bases from J, the junction kept 13 bases outside the gene matches. Per germline, CDR1 SGHNT and CDR2 YENEEA. The CDR3 is 17 amino acids. The CDR3: CASSLYGTSGGSATQYF. CDR3 sequence (DNA): TGTGCCAGCAGCCTATACGGGACTAGCGGGGGCTCCGCCACGCAGTATTTT.

This chain uses TRBV27 with TRBJ2-7, with TRBD1 identical over 8 bases. Germline V lookup: CDR1 MNHEY, CDR2 SMNVEV (reference sequence). CDR3 length: 15 amino acids. Germline trimming cut 3 bases from V and 4 bases from J; bases unmatched to any gene: 8. The CDR3 protein is CASSFASGGGYEQYF. CDR3 nucleotides: TGTGCCAGCAGTTTCGCGTCAGGGGGCGGTTACGAGCAGTACTTC.

The J gene is TRBJ1-2, the V gene TRBV5-1; D is ambiguous. CDR1 is SGHRS, CDR2 YFSETQ, per germline. The CDR3 is 15 amino acids. Between the trimmed V and J ends, which lost 0 bases and 6 bases, there was a span of 15 bases. The CDR3, as DNA: TGCGCCAGCAGCTTGGCCATAACAGAAGCGGATGGCTACACCTTC. It is translated as CASSLAITEADGYTF.

The chain combines TRBV11-3 with TRBJ1-2; D is perhaps TRBD1 (5 bases). There are 15 residues in the CDR3. V dropped 5 bases and J dropped 2 bases, with 15 bases sitting between them. The germline V gene has CDR1 SGHNT and CDR2 YENEEA. In DNA form, the CDR3 reads TGTGCCAGCAGCCTCCAGACAGCCGGGAACTATGGCTACACCTTC. It specifies CASSLQTAGNYGYTF.

The CDR3, as DNA: TGTGCCAGCAGCCAAAAACTCGGGGGGCAGCATGGCTACACCTTC. Residues: CASSQKLGGQHGYTF. The chain employs TRBV4-2 and TRBJ1-2; D might be TRBD1 (6 bases). The CDR3 has 15 amino acids. CDR1 and CDR2 from the germline V gene are LGHNA and YNFKEQ. V was trimmed by 2 bases and J by 6 bases, leaving 16 bases between them.

The chain has TRBV29-1 and TRBJ1-1, with D maybe TRBD1 (6 bases). Germline V gives CDR1 SQVTM, CDR2 ANQGSEA. The V end was cut by 6 bases, the J end by 1 base, with 18 bases between. The CDR3 loop spans 15 amino acids. The CDR3 protein is CSVGPPQGPNTEAFF. Written as DNA, the CDR3 is TGCAGCGTCGGACCCCCCCAGGGGCCGAACACTGAAGCTTTCTTT.

This chain links TRBV19 with TRBJ2-7, with 10 nucleotides matching TRBD2. Germline values: CDR1 LNHDA, CDR2 SQIVND (reference sequence). J was trimmed by 6 bases and V by 4 bases; bases with no gene match: 15. CDR3 length equals 17 residues. CDR3 sequence (DNA): TGTGCCAGTAGTAGGTTAAGGTCAGAGCGGGGGGGCCGCGAGCAGTACTTC. Its protein is CASSRLRSERGGREQYF.

The V gene is TRBV5-1, the J gene TRBJ1-2, with a tentative D call TRBD1 (6 bases). Deletions cut 0 bases from V and 4 bases from J, with 13 bases between. Germline assignment: CDR1 SGHRS and CDR2 YFSETQ. The CDR3 is 15 amino acids. In DNA, the CDR3 is TGCGCCAGCAGCTTGGAACAGGGACGTACCTATGGCTACACCTTC. Its translation is CASSLEQGRTYGYTF. Full variable domain (outside the CDR3, taken from reference TRBV5-1 and TRBJ1-2): KAGVTQTPRYLIKTRGQQVTLSCSPISGHRSVSWYQQTPGQGLQFLFEYFSETQRNKGNFPGRFSGRQFSNSRSEMNVSTLELGDSALYLCASSLEQGRTYGYTFGSGTRLTVV.

CDR3 sequence reads: CASSPHPGVRPQHF. The CDR3 DNA follows: TGTGCCAGTAGTCCTCACCCAGGGGTTCGGCCCCAGCATTTT. The rearrangement links TRBV19 to TRBJ1-5; possible D gene TRBD1, 6 bases. Germline V CDR1 and CDR2: LNHDA, SQIVND (reference sequence). The CDR3 totals 14 residues. V lost 5 bases to trimming and J lost 9 bases, with 17 bases between them. The variable domain in full, with the rest retrieved from reference TRBV19 and TRBJ1-5, is DGGITQSPKYLFRKEGQNVTLSCEQNLNHDAMYWYRQDPGQGLRLIYYSQIVNDFQKGDIAEGYSVSREKKESFPLTVTSAQKNPTAFYLCASSPHPGVRPQHFGDGTRLSIL.

The rearrangement links TRBV4-1 to TRBJ2-7, with D hard to call. The CDR3 contains 16 residues. Trimming cost V 0 bases and J 2 bases, with 14 bases left between them. The germline CDR1 and CDR2 sequences are MGHRA and YSYEKL. The CDR3 DNA reads TGCGCCAGCAGCCAAGATTCCAGGATTATTGCCTACGAGCAGTACTTC. Amino acid sequence: CASSQDSRIIAYEQYF.

In this sample, this clone turned up once. J is TRBJ2-1 and V is TRBV7-2; 8 bases align to TRBD2. Germline lookup yields CDR1 SGHTA and CDR2 FQGNSA. Germline trimming cut 3 bases from V and 3 bases from J; bases unmatched to any gene: 4. There are 15 residues in the CDR3. The DNA of the CDR3 is TGTGCCAGCAGCTTGGGACTAGGAGGCTACAATGAGCAGTTCTTC. Protein product: CASSLGLGGYNEQFF.

This sequence joins TRBV4-1 and TRBJ2-3; a possible D gene is TRBD2 (5 bases). This CDR3 region has 15 residues. Germline CDR1 reads MGHRA; CDR2 reads YSYEKL. V was shortened by 0 bases and J by 4 bases, with 11 bases between the two germline ends. In DNA form, the CDR3 reads TGCGCCAGCAGCCAAGAGCCAGCGGTGGCAGATACGCAGTATTTT. This gives the protein CASSQEPAVADTQYF.

The rearrangement uses TRBV10-3 and TRBJ2-7; maybe TRBD2 (7 bases). CDR1 ENHRY and CDR2 SYGVKD come from the germline V gene. The CDR3 spans 16 residues. The V end lost 1 base, the J end lost 3 bases, and 16 bases lay between the germline ends. The CDR3 DNA follows: TGTGCCATCAGTGAGTGGGGAGGGGACACAAACTACGAGCAGTACTTC. Its protein is CAISEWGGDTNYEQYF.

This clone was counted a few times. The J gene is TRBJ2-7, the V gene TRBV5-6; TRBD1 agrees at 9 bases. V was pared by 4 bases and J by 4 bases, with 6 bases of the junction left unmatched. Germline V gives CDR1 SGHDT, CDR2 YYEEEE. This CDR3 contains 14 residues. CDR3 in amino acids: CASSRGQGNYEQYF. In nucleotides, the CDR3 is TGTGCCAGCAGCCGAGGACAGGGGAATTACGAGCAGTACTTC.

The genes are TRBV19 and TRBJ1-5, with D perhaps TRBD1 (6 bases). Germline CDR1 is LNHDA and CDR2 is SQIVND (reference sequence). The V gene lost 5 bases and the J gene lost 7 bases, with 18 bases spanning the gap. The CDR3 is 15 amino acids. The CDR3 is CASSPERGSGQPQHF. In DNA form, the CDR3 reads TGTGCCAGTAGTCCCGAAAGGGGGTCGGGGCAGCCCCAGCATTTT.

The chain joins TRBV2 to TRBJ2-3; a possible D gene is TRBD1 (5 bases). V lost 8 bases and J 2 bases, leaving 14 bases between the germline ends. Germline CDR1 SNHLY, CDR2 FYNNEI. The CDR3 is made up of 14 amino acids. DNA of the CDR3: TGTGCCAGCTATCAGGGCTACCTCACAGATACGCAGTATTTT. It encodes CASYQGYLTDTQYF. The full variable domain, completed using reference TRBV2 and TRBJ2-3, is EPEVTQTPSHQVTQMGQEVILRCVPISNHLYFYWYRQILGQKVEFLVSFYNNEISEKSEIFDDQFSVERPDGSNFTLKIRSTKLEDSAMYFCASYQGYLTDTQYFGPGTRLTVL.

This clone was found once. The gene calls are TRBV6-5 and TRBJ2-5, with D maybe TRBD2 (7 bases). The germline V and J ends were trimmed by 9 bases and 2 bases, with 13 bases remaining between them. This CDR3 is built from 13 residues. Germline V lookup: CDR1 MNHEY, CDR2 SVGAGI. The CDR3 loop reads CASSRGAQETQYF. CDR3 nucleotide sequence: TGTGCCAGTTCTCGGGGGGCTCAAGAGACCCAGTACTTC.

This clone was observed a handful of times. The chain couples TRBV7-9 to TRBJ1-5; D is uncertain. The CDR3 extends over 16 amino acids. Between the trimmed V and J ends, which lost 2 bases and 1 base, there was a span of 12 bases. Germline CDR1 and CDR2: SEHNR and FQNEAQ (reference sequence). The CDR3 sequence: CASSLSMSGSNQPQHF. The DNA of the CDR3 is TGTGCCAGCAGCTTATCGATGTCGGGGAGCAATCAGCCCCAGCATTTT.

The J gene is TRBJ1-1, the V gene TRBV6-4, with D unresolved. CDR1 and CDR2 (germline): MRHNA, SNTAGT. Trimming removed 4 bases at V and 5 bases at J, with 11 bases between. This CDR3 is built from 13 residues. The CDR3 reads CASSVSQETEAFF. CDR3 coding DNA: TGTGCCAGCAGTGTCTCCCAAGAGACTGAAGCTTTCTTT.

The CDR3: CASTPGSGGLWDTQYF. CDR3 in DNA: TGTGCCAGCACCCCGGGTAGCGGGGGGCTGTGGGATACGCAGTATTTT. The chain combines TRBV27 with TRBJ2-3; 10 bases map to TRBD2. Unmatched junction bases numbered 13, after V lost 7 bases and J lost 6 bases. The germline V gene has CDR1 MNHEY and CDR2 SMNVEV (reference sequence). This CDR3 contains 16 residues.

The chain is built from TRBV7-2 and TRBJ1-2; TRBD1 matches 11 bases. The CDR3 runs 16 residues. Germline V lookup: CDR1 SGHTA, CDR2 FQGNSA. With 7 bases clipped from V and 5 bases from J, the junction kept 12 bases outside the gene matches. This chain's CDR3 is CASTLKRTGGAYGYTF. The CDR3 region has the DNA TGTGCCAGCACCCTGAAGCGGACAGGGGGCGCGTATGGCTACACCTTC.

J is TRBJ1-1 and V is TRBV15; D ambiguous. The germline V and J ends were trimmed by 5 bases and 4 bases, with 11 bases remaining between them. The CDR3 is 13 amino acids. Looked up from germline, CDR1 is LNHNV and CDR2 is YYDKDF (reference sequence). CDR3 DNA sequence: TGTGCCACCAGCTTGCGGCGGCCCACTGAAGCTTTCTTT. Amino acid sequence: CATSLRRPTEAFF. The variable domain in full, with the rest retrieved from reference TRBV15 and TRBJ1-1, is DAMVIQNPRYQVTQFGKPVTLSCSQTLNHNVMYWYQQKSSQAPKLLFHYYDKDFNNEADTPDNFQSRRPNTSFCFLDIRSPGLGDTAMYLCATSLRRPTEAFFGQGTRLTVV.

The gene calls are TRBV5-5 and TRBJ2-7, with TRBD1 matching 7 bases. The germline CDR1 and CDR2 sequences are SGHKS and YYEKEE (reference sequence). The CDR3 has 14 residues. V lost 4 bases to trimming and J lost 5 bases; unmatched junction nucleotides: 9. The CDR3 loop reads CASSTPTGFHEQYF. The CDR3 coding sequence is TGTGCCAGCAGCACCCCGACAGGGTTCCACGAGCAGTACTTC.

This chain uses TRBV7-2 with TRBJ1-1; possible D gene TRBD1, 6 bases. The germline V gene has CDR1 SGHTA and CDR2 FQGNSA. The V end was cut by 5 bases, the J end by 4 bases, with 14 bases between. This CDR3 contains 14 residues. For the CDR3, the DNA is TGTGCCAGCAGCCCGGGACACGGAAGCACTGAAGCTTTCTTT. Translation gives CASSPGHGSTEAFF.